This T cell receptor beta chain was retrieved from a study of beta chain features in type 1 diabetes. The wider study: Patients and healthy donors were similar in age, gender and cell yields. Examination of sorted cells across all samples involved over 85,000,000 cells. Study results and caveats: Healthy donors had naive, central memory and Treg TCRB repertoires that appeared less similar than those seen among patients.

Sorting based on CD45RO/CCR7/CD25/CD127/CD95/CD27 separated CD4+ naive, central memory, regulatory and stem cell-like memory cells. Comments on this clone: Its antigen is currently unknown.

Expressed TCRB transcripts were sequenced, since all the RNA that had been isolated was reverse transcribed. Profiling relied on immunoSEQ multiplex PCR, and the TCRdb table lists in-frame clones only, not all of them. The table includes about 150,000 clones, approximately 12% detected once. This clonotype was obtained from a man aged 18 to 29 in good health. The sequenced material came from central memory CD4+ T cells from blood.

In DNA form, the CDR3 reads TGCGCCAGCAGCCAAGATCTTGGTCCGGAGGAGTACTTC. This gives the protein CASSQDLGPEEYF. The chain links TRBV4-3 to TRBJ2-7; TRBD2 might be the D (5 bases). V shed 0 bases and J shed 11 bases, with 14 bases lying between them. Germline V gene sequence: CDR1 LGHNA, CDR2 YSLEER. This CDR3 has 13 amino acids.